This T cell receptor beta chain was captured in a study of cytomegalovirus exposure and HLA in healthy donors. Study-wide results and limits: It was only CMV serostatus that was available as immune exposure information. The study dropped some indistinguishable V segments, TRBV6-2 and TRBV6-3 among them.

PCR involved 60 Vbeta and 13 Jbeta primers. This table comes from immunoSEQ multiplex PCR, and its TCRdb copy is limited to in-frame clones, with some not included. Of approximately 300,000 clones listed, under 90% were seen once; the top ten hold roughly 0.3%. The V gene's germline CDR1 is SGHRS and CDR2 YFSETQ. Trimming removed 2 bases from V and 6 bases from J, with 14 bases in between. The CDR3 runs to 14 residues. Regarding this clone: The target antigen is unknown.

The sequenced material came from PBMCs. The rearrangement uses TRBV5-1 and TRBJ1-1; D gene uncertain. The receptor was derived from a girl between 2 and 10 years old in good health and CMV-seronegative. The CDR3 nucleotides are TGCGCCAGCAGCTTCTACAAAGCGTCGGCTGAAGCTTTCTTT. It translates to CASSFYKASAEAFF.